This TCR beta chain comes out of a study of blood T cells in healthy people across ages. For the second PCR, which ran for 7 to 11 cycles, a sample-barcoded 5' primer and a J-beta primer mix were used. In TCRdb, the 5' RACE reads were re-called with MiXCR into one record per CDR3 protein. In the table there are 1,500,000 or so distinct CDR3 sequences, roughly 43% of which are singletons. V gave up 5 bases and J gave up 0 bases, with 14 bases separating them. This CDR3 has 16 residues. The germline gives CDR1 MNHNY, CDR2 SVGAGI (reference sequence). The chain joins TRBV6-6 to TRBJ2-1; no clear D gene. The specimen sequenced was blood. This TCR was recovered from a woman aged 18-29 years in good health. CDR3 coding DNA: TGTGCCAGCAGTCCCCGGACCGCACCCTCCTACAATGAGCAGTTCTTC. This translates into CASSPRTAPSYNEQFF.